The 6 T cell receptor beta chains reported below all come from one sample, sequenced in a study of T cell responses to AZD1222 COVID-19 vaccine. Libraries were prepared by immunoSEQ multiplex PCR; TCRdb keeps only in-frame clonotypes and omits some of them. The sample includes over 150,000 clones, approximately 92% of them seen just once. The sample consisted of peripheral blood, taken on day 0 of AZD1222 vaccination. Receptors originate from an adult in good health.

CDR3 in amino acids: CASRSGNSYTEAFF. CDR3 in DNA: TGTGCCAGTCGCTCAGGGAATTCGTACACTGAAGCTTTCTTT. V usage is TRBV19 and J usage is TRBJ1-1; TRBD1 is a possible D gene (5 bases). With 8 bases removed from V and 3 bases from J, the gap between germline ends came to 16 bases. The CDR3 totals 14 residues. Germline CDR1 is LNHDA and CDR2 is SQIVND (reference sequence).

The chain recombines TRBV18 with TRBJ1-2; maybe TRBD1 (6 bases). This CDR3 region has 16 residues. V lost 6 bases, J lost 0 bases, and 17 bases lay in between. Per germline, CDR1 KGHSH and CDR2 LQKENI. The CDR3 nucleotides are TGTGCCAGCTCGCTTACAGGGAAGGAACCTAACTATGGCTACACCTTC. Protein: CASSLTGKEPNYGYTF.

The chain employs TRBV9 and TRBJ1-1; 7 nucleotides line up with TRBD1. The CDR3 has 14 residues. Germline values: CDR1 SGDLS, CDR2 YYNGEE. After removal of 3 bases from V and 2 bases from J, the junction contained 4 bases not matched to a gene. CDR3 region: CASSGGQINTEAFF. The CDR3 nucleotides read TGTGCCAGCAGCGGGGGACAGATTAACACTGAAGCTTTCTTT.

The chain recombines TRBV5-8 with TRBJ1-3; TRBD1 agrees at 9 bases. Germline assignment: CDR1 SGHTS and CDR2 YDEGEE. V shed 4 bases, J shed 0 bases, and the junction held 5 bases outside the gene matches. This CDR3 is built from 16 residues. The CDR3 DNA is TGTGCCAGCAGCACCGGACAGGGGCGCTCTGGAAACACCATATATTTT. Translation: CASSTGQGRSGNTIYF.

CDR3 amino acids: CASSYSRRTGNTIYF. The CDR3 region has the DNA TGTGCCAGCAGTTACAGCCGTCGAACTGGAAACACCATATATTTT. V and J are TRBV6-5 and TRBJ1-3; no reliable D call. The germline V gene encodes CDR1 MNHEY and CDR2 SVGAGI. CDR3 length equals 15 residues. The V and J ends lost 2 bases and 2 bases respectively, with 10 bases between them.

This clone has only one observation. The rearrangement joins TRBV19 to TRBJ1-2, with D unresolved. V was clipped by 3 bases and J by 3 bases, with 8 bases between them. CDR1 is LNHDA, CDR2 SQIVND, per germline (reference sequence). CDR3 length: 13 amino acids. CDR3 sequence: CASSISQDYGYTF. The CDR3 region has the DNA TGTGCCAGTAGTATCAGCCAGGACTATGGCTACACCTTC.